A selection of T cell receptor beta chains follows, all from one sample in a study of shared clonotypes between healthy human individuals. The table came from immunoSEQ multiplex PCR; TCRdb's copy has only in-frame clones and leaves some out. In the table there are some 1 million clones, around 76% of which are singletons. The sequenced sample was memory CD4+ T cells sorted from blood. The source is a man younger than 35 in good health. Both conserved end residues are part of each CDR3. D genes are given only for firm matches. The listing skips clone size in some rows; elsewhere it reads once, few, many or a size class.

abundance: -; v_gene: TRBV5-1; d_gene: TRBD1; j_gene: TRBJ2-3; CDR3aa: CASSEQGGGTDTQYF; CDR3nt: TGCGCCAGCAGCGAACAGGGGGGAGGCACAGATACGCAGTATTTT
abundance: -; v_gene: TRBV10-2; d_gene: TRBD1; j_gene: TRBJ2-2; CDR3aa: CASSGGQGELFF; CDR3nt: TGCGCCAGCAGTGGGGGACAGGGGGAGCTGTTTTTT
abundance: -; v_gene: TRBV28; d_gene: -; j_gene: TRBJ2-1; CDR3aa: CASNLGGSGTEQFF; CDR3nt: TGTGCCAGCAACCTCGGAGGGTCGGGGACTGAGCAGTTCTTC
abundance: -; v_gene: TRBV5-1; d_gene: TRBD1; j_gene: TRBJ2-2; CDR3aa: CASSYGDRGLTGELFF; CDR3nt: TGCGCCAGCAGCTACGGGGACAGGGGGCTGACCGGGGAGCTGTTTTTT
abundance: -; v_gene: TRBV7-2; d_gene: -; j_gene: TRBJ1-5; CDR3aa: CASSPRGGAGQPQHF; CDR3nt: TGTGCCAGCAGCCCCCGAGGGGGGGCAGGACAGCCCCAGCATTTT
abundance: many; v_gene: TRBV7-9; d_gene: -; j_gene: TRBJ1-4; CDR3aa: CASSLEGWYEKLFF; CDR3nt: TGTGCCAGCAGCTTAGAAGGGTGGTACGAAAAACTGTTTTTT
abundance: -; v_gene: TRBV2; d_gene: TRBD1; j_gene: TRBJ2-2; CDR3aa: CASSEVQGASGELFF; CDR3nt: TGTGCCAGCAGTGAAGTACAGGGGGCGTCCGGGGAGCTGTTTTTT
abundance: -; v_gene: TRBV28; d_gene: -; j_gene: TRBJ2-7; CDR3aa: CASVPSGGSYEQYF; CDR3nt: TGTGCCAGCGTTCCTTCTGGAGGGTCCTACGAGCAGTACTTC
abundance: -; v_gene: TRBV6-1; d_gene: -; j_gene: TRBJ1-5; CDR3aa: CASSGEFSNQPQHF; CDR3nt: TGTGCCAGCAGTGGCGAATTTAGCAATCAGCCCCAGCATTTT
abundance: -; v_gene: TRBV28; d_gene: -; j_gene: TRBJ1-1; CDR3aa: CASSWGGDTEAFF; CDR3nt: TGTGCCAGCAGTTGGGGAGGGGACACTGAAGCTTTCTTT
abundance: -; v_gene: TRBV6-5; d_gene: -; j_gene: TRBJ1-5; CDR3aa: CASRVTEYSNQPQHF; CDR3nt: TGTGCCAGCAGAGTGACAGAATATAGCAATCAGCCCCAGCATTTT
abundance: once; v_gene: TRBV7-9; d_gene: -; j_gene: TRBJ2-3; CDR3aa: CASRDSYTDTQYF; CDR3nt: TGTGCCAGCAGGGACTCCTACACAGATACGCAGTATTTT
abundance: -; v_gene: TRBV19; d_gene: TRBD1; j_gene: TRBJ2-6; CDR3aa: CASSADRAPSGANVLTF; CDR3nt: TGTGCCAGTAGTGCAGACAGGGCACCCTCTGGGGCCAACGTCCTGACTTTC
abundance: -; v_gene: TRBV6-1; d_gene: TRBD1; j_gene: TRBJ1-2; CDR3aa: CASSEGTTGADGYTF; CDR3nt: TGTGCCAGCAGTGAAGGGACGACAGGGGCTGATGGCTACACCTTC
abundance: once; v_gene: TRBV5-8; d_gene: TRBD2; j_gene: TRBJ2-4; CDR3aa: CASSLERGGPSQNIQYF; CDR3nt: TGTGCCAGCAGCTTGGAGCGGGGGGGCCCGAGTCAAAACATTCAGTACTTC
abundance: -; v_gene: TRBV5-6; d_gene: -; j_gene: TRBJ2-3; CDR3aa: CASSISTGWEDTQYF; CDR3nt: TGTGCCAGCAGTATAAGTACAGGGTGGGAAGATACGCAGTATTTT
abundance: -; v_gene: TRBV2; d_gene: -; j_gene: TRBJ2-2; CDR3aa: CASRPGPNTGELFF; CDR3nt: TGTGCCAGCCGGCCGGGACCTAACACCGGGGAGCTGTTTTTT
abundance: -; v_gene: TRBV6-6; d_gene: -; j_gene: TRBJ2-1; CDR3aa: CASSYLGYNEQFF; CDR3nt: TGTGCCAGCAGTTACCTGGGCTACAATGAGCAGTTCTTC
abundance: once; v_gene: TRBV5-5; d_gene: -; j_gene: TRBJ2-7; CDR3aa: CASSAFTSSIDYEQYF; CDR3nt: TGTGCCAGCAGCGCCTTTACTAGCTCGATCGACTACGAGCAGTACTTC
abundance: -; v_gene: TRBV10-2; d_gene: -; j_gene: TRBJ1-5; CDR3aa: CASSESTSGRRNQPQHF; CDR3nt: TGCGCCAGCAGTGAGTCGACTTCAGGGCGGCGCAATCAGCCCCAGCATTTT
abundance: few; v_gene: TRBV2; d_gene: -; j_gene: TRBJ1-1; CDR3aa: CASRGEGTPNTEAFF; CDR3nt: TGTGCCAGCAGAGGGGAGGGGACACCGAACACTGAAGCTTTCTTT
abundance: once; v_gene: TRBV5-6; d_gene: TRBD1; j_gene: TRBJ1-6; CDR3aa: CASSSGQGATFNSPLHF; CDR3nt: TGTGCCAGCAGCTCCGGACAGGGGGCGACATTTAATTCACCCCTCCACTTT
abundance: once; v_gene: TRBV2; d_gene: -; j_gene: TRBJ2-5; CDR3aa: CASTTRPYQETQYF; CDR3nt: TGTGCCAGCACGACAAGGCCCTACCAAGAGACCCAGTACTTC
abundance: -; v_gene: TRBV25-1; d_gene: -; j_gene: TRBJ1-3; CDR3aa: CASSEPGSGNTIYF; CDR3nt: TGTGCCAGCAGTGAACCCGGGTCTGGAAACACCATATATTTT
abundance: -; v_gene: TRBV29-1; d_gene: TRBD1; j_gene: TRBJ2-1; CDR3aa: CSVMDRRASYNEQFF; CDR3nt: TGCAGCGTGATGGACAGGAGAGCCTCCTACAATGAGCAGTTCTTC
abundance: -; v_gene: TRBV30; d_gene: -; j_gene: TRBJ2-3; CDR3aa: CAWSRSTDTQYF; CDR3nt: TGTGCCTGGTCAAGAAGCACAGATACGCAGTATTTT
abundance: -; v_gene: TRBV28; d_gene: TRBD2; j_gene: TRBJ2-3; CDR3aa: CASSLSLGAGSTDTQYF; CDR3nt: TGTGCCAGCAGTTTAAGTCTAGGAGCGGGGAGCACAGATACGCAGTATTTT
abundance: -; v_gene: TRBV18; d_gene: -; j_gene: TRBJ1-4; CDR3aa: CASSPMSGGSTNEKLFF; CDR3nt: TGTGCCAGCTCACCAATGTCCGGGGGGTCGACTAATGAAAAACTGTTTTTT
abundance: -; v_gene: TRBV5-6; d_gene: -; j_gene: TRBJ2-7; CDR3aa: CASSLLWDDEQYF; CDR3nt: TGTGCCAGCAGCTTGTTGTGGGATGATGAGCAGTACTTC
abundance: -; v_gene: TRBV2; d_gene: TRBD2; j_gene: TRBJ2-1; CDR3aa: CASKAGSGTDNEQFF; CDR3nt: TGTGCCAGCAAGGCCGGGAGCGGGACTGACAATGAGCAGTTCTTC
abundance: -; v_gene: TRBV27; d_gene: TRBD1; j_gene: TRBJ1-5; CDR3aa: CASSSIGQELLHF; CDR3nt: TGTGCCAGCAGTTCAATAGGACAGGAGCTTTTACATTTT
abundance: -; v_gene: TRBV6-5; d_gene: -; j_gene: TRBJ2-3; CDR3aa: CASGGSGGGDTQYF; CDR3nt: TGTGCCAGCGGGGGGTCCGGGGGCGGAGATACGCAGTATTTT
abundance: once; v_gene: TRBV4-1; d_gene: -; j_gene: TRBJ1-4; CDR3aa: CASSQGGVGYSEKLFF; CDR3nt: TGCGCCAGCAGCCAAGGGGGGGTAGGTTATAGTGAAAAACTGTTTTTT
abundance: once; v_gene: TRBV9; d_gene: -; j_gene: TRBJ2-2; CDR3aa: CASSLRDANTGELFF; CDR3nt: TGTGCCAGCAGCCTCCGGGACGCGAACACCGGGGAGCTGTTTTTT
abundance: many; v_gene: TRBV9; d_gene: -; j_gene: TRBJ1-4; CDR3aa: CASSADTGTYEKLFF; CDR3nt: TGTGCCAGCAGCGCAGACACCGGGACTTATGAAAAACTGTTTTTT
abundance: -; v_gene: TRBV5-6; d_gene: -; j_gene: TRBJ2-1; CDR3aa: CASNGRQYNEQFF; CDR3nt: TGTGCCAGCAATGGTAGGCAGTACAATGAGCAGTTCTTC
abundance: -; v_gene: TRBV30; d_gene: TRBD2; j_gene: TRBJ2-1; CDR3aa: CAWSGLAGGRSYNEQFF; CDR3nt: TGTGCCTGGAGTGGACTAGCGGGGGGCCGCTCCTACAATGAGCAGTTCTTC